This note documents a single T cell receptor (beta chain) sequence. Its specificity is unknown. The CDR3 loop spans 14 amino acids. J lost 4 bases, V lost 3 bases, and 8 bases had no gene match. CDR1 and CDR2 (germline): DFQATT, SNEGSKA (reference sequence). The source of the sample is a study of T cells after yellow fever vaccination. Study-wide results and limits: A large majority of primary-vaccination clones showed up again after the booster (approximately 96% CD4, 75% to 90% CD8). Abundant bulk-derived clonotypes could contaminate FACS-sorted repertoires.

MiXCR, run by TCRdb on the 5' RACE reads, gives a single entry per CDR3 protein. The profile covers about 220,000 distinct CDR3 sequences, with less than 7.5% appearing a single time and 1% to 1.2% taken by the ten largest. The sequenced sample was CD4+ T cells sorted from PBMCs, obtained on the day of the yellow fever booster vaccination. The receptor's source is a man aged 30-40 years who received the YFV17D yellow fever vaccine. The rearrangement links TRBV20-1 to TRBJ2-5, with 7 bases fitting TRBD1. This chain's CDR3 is CSARVQGSPETQYF. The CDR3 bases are TGCAGTGCTAGGGTACAGGGGTCGCCAGAGACCCAGTACTTC.